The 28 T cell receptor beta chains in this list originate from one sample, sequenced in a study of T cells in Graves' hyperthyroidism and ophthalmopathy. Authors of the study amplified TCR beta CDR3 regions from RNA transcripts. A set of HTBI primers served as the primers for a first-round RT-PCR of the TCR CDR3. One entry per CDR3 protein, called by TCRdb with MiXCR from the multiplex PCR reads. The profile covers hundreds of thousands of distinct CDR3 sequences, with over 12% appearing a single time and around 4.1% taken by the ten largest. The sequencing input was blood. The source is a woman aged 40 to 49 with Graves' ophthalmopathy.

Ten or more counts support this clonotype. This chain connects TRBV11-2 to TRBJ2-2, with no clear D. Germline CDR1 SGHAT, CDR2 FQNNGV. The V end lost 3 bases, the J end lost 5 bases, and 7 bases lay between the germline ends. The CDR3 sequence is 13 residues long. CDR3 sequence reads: CASSFSGTGELFF. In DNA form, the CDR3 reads TGTGCCAGCAGCTTCTCCGGGACCGGGGAGCTGTTTTTT.

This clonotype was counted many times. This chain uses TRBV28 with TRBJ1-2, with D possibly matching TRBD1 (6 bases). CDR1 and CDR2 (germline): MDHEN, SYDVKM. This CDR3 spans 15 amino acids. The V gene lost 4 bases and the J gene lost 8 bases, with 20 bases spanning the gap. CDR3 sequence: CASSSPALGAEGYTF. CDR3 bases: TGTGCCAGCAGTTCTCCCGCCCTGGGGGCGGAGGGCTACACCTTC.

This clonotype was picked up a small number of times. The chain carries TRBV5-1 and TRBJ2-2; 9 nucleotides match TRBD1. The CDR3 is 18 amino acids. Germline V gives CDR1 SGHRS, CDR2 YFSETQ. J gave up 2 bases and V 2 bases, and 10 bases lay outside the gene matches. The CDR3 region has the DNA TGCGCCAGCAGCTTAGCCTTACAGGGGGCTCAAAACACCGGGGAGCTGTTTTTT. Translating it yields CASSLALQGAQNTGELFF.

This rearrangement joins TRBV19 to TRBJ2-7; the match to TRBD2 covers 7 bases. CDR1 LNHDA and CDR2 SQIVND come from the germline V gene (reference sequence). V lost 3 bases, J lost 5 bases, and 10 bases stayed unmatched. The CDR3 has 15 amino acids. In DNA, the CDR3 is TGTGCCAGTAGTATTAGCGGCGGGAGAATACACGAGCAGTACTTC. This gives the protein CASSISGGRIHEQYF. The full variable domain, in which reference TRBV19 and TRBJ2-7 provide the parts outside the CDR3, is DGGITQSPKYLFRKEGQNVTLSCEQNLNHDAMYWYRQDPGQGLRLIYYSQIVNDFQKGDIAEGYSVSREKKESFPLTVTSAQKNPTAFYLCASSISGGRIHEQYFGPGTRLTVT.

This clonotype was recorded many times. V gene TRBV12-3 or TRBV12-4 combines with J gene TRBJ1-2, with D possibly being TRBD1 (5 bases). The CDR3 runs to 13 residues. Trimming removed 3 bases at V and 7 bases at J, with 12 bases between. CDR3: CASSFGQGRGYTF. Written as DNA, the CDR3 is TGTGCCAGCAGTTTTGGGCAGGGACGTGGCTACACCTTC.

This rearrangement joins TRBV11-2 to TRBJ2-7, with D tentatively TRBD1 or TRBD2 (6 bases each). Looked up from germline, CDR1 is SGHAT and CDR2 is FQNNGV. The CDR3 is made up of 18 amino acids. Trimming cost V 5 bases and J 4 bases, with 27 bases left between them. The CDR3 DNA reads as TGTGCCAGCAGCCCCAACACCAACAGGGAAAGAGGGACTTACGAGCAGTACTTC. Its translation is CASSPNTNRERGTYEQYF.

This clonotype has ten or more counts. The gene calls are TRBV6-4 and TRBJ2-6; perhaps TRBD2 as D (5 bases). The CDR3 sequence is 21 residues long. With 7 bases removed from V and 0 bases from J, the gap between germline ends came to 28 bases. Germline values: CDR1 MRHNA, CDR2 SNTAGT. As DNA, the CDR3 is TGTGCCAGCAATCTTCTGGTCAGGCTGGGAGCCGAGGGCTCTGGGGCCAACGTCCTGACTTTC. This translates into CASNLLVRLGAEGSGANVLTF.

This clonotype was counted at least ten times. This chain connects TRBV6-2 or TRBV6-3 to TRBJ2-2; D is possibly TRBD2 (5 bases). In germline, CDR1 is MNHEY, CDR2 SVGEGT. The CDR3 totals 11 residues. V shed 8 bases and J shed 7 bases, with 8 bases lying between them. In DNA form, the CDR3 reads TGTGCCAGCGGTGAGGGCGGGGAGCTGTTTTTT. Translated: CASGEGGELFF.

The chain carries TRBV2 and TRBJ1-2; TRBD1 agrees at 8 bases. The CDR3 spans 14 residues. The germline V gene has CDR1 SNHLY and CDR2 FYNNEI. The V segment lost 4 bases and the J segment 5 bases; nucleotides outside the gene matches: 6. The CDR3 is CASSGGQVGYGYTF. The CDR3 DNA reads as TGTGCCAGCAGTGGGGGACAGGTCGGTTATGGCTACACCTTC.

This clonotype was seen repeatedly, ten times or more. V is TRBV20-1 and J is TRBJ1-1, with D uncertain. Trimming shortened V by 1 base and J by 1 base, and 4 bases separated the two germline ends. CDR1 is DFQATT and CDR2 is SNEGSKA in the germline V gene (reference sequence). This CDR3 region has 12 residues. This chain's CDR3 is CSARGQNTEAFF. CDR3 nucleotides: TGCAGTGCTAGAGGCCAGAACACTGAAGCTTTCTTT.

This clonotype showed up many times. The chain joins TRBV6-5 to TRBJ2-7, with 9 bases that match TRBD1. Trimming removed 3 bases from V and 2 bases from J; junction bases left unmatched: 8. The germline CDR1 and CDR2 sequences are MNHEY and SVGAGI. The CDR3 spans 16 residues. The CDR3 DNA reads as TGTGCCAGCAGTTATCGCGGGACAGGGTTCCCCTACGAGCAGTACTTC. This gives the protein CASSYRGTGFPYEQYF.

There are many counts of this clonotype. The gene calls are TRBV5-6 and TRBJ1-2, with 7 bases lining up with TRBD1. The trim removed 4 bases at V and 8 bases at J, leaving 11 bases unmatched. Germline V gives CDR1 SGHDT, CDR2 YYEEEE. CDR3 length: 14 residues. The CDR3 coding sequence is TGTGCCAGCAGCAATCCCAAGCGAGGGGGCGGCTACACCTTC. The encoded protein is CASSNPKRGGGYTF.

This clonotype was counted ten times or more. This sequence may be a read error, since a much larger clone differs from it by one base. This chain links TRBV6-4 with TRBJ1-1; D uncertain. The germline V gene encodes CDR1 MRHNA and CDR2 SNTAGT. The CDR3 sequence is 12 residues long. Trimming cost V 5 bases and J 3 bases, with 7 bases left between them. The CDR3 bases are TGTGCCAGCAGTCATGGGGACACTGAAGCTTTCTTT. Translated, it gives CASSHGDTEAFF.

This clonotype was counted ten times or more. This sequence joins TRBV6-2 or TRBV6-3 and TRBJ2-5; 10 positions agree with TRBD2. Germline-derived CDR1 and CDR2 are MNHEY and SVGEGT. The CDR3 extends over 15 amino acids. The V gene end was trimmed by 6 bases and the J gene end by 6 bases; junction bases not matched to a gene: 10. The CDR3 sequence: CASRILAGERQTQYF. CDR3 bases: TGTGCCAGCAGAATTCTAGCGGGAGAACGACAGACCCAGTACTTC.

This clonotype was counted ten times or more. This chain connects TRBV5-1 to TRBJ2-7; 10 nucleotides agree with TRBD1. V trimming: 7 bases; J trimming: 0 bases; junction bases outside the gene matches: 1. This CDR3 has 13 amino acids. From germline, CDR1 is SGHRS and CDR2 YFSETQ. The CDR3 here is CASRQGASYEQYF. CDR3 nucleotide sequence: TGCGCCAGCCGACAGGGGGCCTCCTACGAGCAGTACTTC.

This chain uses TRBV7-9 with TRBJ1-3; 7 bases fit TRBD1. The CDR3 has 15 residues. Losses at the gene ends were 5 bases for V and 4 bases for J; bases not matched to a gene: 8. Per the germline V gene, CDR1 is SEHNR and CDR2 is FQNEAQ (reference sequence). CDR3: CASSGEGASGNTIYF. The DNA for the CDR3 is TGTGCCAGCAGCGGAGAGGGGGCCTCGGGAAACACCATATATTTT.

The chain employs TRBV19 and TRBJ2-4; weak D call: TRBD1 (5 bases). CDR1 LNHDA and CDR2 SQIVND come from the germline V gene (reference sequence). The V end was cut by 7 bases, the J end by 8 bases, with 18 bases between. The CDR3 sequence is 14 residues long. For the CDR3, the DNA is TGTGCCAGTATTGACAGTTGGAGACCCCACATTCAGTACTTC. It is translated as CASIDSWRPHIQYF.

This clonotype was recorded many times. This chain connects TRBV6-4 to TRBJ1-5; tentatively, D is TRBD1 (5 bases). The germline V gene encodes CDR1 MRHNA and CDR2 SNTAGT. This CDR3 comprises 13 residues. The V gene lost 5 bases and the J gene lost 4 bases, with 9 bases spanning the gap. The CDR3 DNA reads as TGTGCCAGCAGTCCACAGGAGAATCAGCCCCAGCATTTT. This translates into CASSPQENQPQHF.

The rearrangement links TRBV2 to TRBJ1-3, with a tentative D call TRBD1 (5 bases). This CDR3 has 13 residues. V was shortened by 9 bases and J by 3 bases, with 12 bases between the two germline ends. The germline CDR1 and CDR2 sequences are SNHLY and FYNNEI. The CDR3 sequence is CASQRDFGNTIYF. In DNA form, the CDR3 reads TGTGCCAGTCAACGGGACTTTGGAAACACCATATATTTT.

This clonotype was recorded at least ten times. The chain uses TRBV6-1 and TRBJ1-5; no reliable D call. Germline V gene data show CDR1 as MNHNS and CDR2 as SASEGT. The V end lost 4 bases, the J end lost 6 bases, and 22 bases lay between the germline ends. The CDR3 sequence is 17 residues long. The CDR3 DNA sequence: TGTGCCAGCAGTGCCAAGGGTCATGCCAGTGGGCCTCAGCCCCAGCATTTT. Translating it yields CASSAKGHASGPQPQHF.

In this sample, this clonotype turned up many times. The CDR3 bases are TGTGCCAGCAGGGAGGTCCCTAGCGAGGCCAAAAACATTCAGTACTTC. This codes for CASREVPSEAKNIQYF. J is TRBJ2-4 and V is TRBV6-2 or TRBV6-3; D might be TRBD2 (6 bases). V was cut by 6 bases and J by 1 base, with 16 bases left in between. The CDR3 is made up of 16 amino acids. CDR1 is MNHEY, CDR2 SVGEGT, per germline.

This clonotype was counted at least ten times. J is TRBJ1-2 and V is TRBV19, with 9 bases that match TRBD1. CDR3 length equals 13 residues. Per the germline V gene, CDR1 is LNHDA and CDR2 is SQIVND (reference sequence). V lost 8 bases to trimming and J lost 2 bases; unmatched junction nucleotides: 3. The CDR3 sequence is CASGGQGNYGYTF. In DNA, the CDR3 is TGTGCCAGTGGAGGACAGGGGAACTATGGCTACACCTTC.

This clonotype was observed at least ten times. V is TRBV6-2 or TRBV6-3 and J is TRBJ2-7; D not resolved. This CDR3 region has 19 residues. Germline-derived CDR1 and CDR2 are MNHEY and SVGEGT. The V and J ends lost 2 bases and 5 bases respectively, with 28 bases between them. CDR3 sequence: CASSYPAGEVNLDGHEQYF. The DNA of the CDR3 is TGTGCCAGCAGTTACCCCGCTGGAGAGGTAAATCTCGACGGGCACGAGCAGTACTTC.

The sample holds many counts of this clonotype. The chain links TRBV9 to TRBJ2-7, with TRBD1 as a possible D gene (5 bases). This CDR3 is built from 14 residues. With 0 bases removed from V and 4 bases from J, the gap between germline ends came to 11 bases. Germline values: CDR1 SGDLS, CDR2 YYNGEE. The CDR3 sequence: CASSVAPGNYEQYF. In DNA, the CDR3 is TGTGCCAGCAGCGTAGCCCCAGGGAATTACGAGCAGTACTTC.

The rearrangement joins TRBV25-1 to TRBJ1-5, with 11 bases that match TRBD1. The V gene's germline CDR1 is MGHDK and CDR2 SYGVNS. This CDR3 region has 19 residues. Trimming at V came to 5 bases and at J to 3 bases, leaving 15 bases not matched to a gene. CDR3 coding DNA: TGTGCCAGCAGTCCGAATAAGGACAGGGGGCTTCTACTCAATCAGCCCCAGCATTTT. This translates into CASSPNKDRGLLLNQPQHF.

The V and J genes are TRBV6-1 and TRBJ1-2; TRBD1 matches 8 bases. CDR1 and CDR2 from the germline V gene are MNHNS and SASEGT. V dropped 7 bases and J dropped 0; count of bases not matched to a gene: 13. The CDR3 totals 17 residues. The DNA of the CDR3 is TGTGCCAGCAAGGGGGAACCGACAGGGGCACCTAACTATGGCTACACCTTC. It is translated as CASKGEPTGAPNYGYTF.

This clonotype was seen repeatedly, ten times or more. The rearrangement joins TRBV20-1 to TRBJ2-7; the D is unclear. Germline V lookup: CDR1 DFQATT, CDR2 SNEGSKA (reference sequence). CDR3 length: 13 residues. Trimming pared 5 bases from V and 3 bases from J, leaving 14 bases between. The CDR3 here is CSAPQPQIYEQYF. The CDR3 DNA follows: TGCAGTGCTCCGCAACCCCAAATCTACGAGCAGTACTTC.

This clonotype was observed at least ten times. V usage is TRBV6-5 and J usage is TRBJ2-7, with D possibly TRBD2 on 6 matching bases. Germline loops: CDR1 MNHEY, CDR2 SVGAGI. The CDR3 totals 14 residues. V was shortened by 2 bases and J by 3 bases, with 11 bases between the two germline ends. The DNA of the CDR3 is TGTGCCAGCAGTTACGTTCTGGGGGGCTACGAGCAGTACTTC. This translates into CASSYVLGGYEQYF.